Listed below are T cell receptor beta chains from one sample, sequenced in a study of graft-versus-host responses after intestinal transplantation. No antigen has been assigned to these receptors. Clones were sequenced by immunoSEQ multiplex PCR, and TCRdb holds only the in-frame ones, with some missing. The sample holds some 81,000 clones, roughly nine tenths seen once. The input for sequencing was unstimulated CD4+ T cells sorted from spleen or lymph node cells, taken before intestinal transplant. The receptor set was obtained from a human donor who received an intestinal transplant. Both conserved end residues are part of each CDR3. D genes are given only for firm matches. Size is omitted from some rows. Given values are once, few, many or a class for expanded clones.

cdr3_nt | cdr3_aa | v_call | clone_size | j_call | d_call
TGTGCCAGCAGCTTTGTGGGACAGACCTACAATGAGCAGTTCTTC | CASSFVGQTYNEQFF | TRBV5-6 | once | TRBJ2-1 | TRBD1
TGTGCCAGCTCGGGATCCACGGGGACAGATACGCAGTATTTT | CASSGSTGTDTQYF | TRBV6-1 | - | TRBJ2-3 | -
TGTGCCAGCAGCGGCCGCGGGACAGACTACGAGCAGTACTTC | CASSGRGTDYEQYF | TRBV7-9 | - | TRBJ2-7 | -
TGTGCCAGCAGTTTCGGGGACAGGGGCTTCTCCTACGAGCAGTACTTC | CASSFGDRGFSYEQYF | TRBV28 | once | TRBJ2-7 | TRBD1
TGTGCCAGCAGTGACTCTTCCCGGACAGATAATCAGCCCCAGCATTTT | CASSDSSRTDNQPQHF | TRBV6-4 | - | TRBJ1-5 | -
TGCAGCGTTGGAGGGGACTTCGGTCAGCCCCAGCATTTT | CSVGGDFGQPQHF | TRBV29-1 | - | TRBJ1-5 | -
TGTGCCAGCAGTACCCTGACAGGGGGCTACACCTTC | CASSTLTGGYTF | TRBV6-1 | - | TRBJ1-2 | TRBD1
TGTGCCAGCAGCTCCGAAGAGACCCAGTACTTC | CASSSEETQYF | TRBV7-9 | - | TRBJ2-5 | -
TGTGCCAGCAGCTTAGCCGTCCGGGTGGGACAGAACACTGAAGCTTTCTTT | CASSLAVRVGQNTEAFF | TRBV11-2 | - | TRBJ1-1 | -
TGTGCCTGGAAAAGAGGGGGCTCCTACAATGAGCAGTTCTTC | CAWKRGGSYNEQFF | TRBV30 | - | TRBJ2-1 | -
TGTGCCAGCAGCCGCGGGAGCTCCTACAATGAGCAGTTCTTC | CASSRGSSYNEQFF | TRBV11-2 | - | TRBJ2-1 | TRBD2
TGTGCCTGGAGTGGTAGCGGGGGGGAGACCCAGTACTTC | CAWSGSGGETQYF | TRBV30 | once | TRBJ2-5 | TRBD2
TGTGCCAGTAGTATAGTGATTGGAGGTACTCGGCCCCAGCATTTT | CASSIVIGGTRPQHF | TRBV19 | - | TRBJ1-5 | -
TGTGCCAGCGGTAGGGGATTCCCCTACGAGCAGTACTTC | CASGRGFPYEQYF | TRBV27 | - | TRBJ2-7 | -
TGTGCCAGCAGCGTAGGGGACAGCCACTACACTGAAGCTTTCTTT | CASSVGDSHYTEAFF | TRBV9 | - | TRBJ1-1 | TRBD1
TGTGCCAGCACCCTGACCGGGGGGCTGGGTGGAAACACCATATATTTT | CASTLTGGLGGNTIYF | TRBV6-6 | once | TRBJ1-3 | -
TGTGCCAGCAGCTCCTCACTTGACACCGGCGAGCAGTACTTC | CASSSSLDTGEQYF | TRBV11-3 | - | TRBJ2-7 | -
TGCGCCAGCAGTGAGTCCAAGAACACTGAAGCTTTCTTT | CASSESKNTEAFF | TRBV10-2 | - | TRBJ1-1 | -
TGTGCCAGCAGCGTTAGCCAGTTCAATGAGCAGTTCTTC | CASSVSQFNEQFF | TRBV9 | - | TRBJ2-1 | -
TGTGCCAGCAGCATAACAATCCAGGGCTTGTACTTC | CASSITIQGLYF | TRBV28 | - | TRBJ2-7 | -
TGCGCCAGCAGCCCGGGACAGTACAATGAGCAGTTCTTC | CASSPGQYNEQFF | TRBV5-1 | - | TRBJ2-1 | TRBD1
TGTGCCAGTAGTATGGGACAGGGGAAGTACGAGCAGTACTTC | CASSMGQGKYEQYF | TRBV19 | - | TRBJ2-7 | TRBD1
TGTGCCAGCACCGGACAGGGCCCCGGGGAGCTGTTTTTT | CASTGQGPGELFF | TRBV6-1 | once | TRBJ2-2 | TRBD1
TGCGCCAGCAGCCAAGGGGGACAGGGGATTTTATCACCCCTCCACTTT | CASSQGGQGILSPLHF | TRBV4-1 | once | TRBJ1-6 | TRBD1
TGTGCCAGCAGTGGGACAGGGAGGGGCAATCAGCCCCAGCATTTT | CASSGTGRGNQPQHF | TRBV6-1 | - | TRBJ1-5 | TRBD1
TGTGCCAGCACCCCCCCCCAGGGGAACGTCACCTTCTACGAGCAGTACTTC | CASTPPQGNVTFYEQYF | TRBV21-1 | few | TRBJ2-7 | -
TGTGCCACCAGCAGAGGCCAGCGGGACACCGGGGAGCTGTTTTTT | CATSRGQRDTGELFF | TRBV15 | - | TRBJ2-2 | -
TGTGCCAGCAGTGAAGCGCTATCGGGACAGGGCCAACTGTTTTTT | CASSEALSGQGQLFF | TRBV2 | - | TRBJ1-4 | TRBD1